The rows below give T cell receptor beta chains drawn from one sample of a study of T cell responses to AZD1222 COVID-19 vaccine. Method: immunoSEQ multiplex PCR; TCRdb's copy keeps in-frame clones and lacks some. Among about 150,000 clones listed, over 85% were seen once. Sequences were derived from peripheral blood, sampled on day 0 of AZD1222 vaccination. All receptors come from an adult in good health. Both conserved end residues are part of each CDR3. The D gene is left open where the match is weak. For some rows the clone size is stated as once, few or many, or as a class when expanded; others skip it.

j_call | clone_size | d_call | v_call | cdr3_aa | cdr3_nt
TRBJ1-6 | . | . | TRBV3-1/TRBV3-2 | CASSSTGTNSPLHF | TGTGCCAGCAGCTCGACGGGGACTAATTCACCCCTCCACTTT
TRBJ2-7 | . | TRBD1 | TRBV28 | CASSFQGAHYEQYF | TGTGCCAGCAGTTTCCAGGGGGCCCACTACGAGCAGTACTTC
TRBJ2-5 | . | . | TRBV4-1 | CASSQGSLGSQETQYF | TGCGCCAGCAGCCAAGGCTCCCTGGGGAGTCAAGAGACCCAGTACTTC
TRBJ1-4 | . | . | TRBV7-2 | CASSSSFEKLFF | TGTGCCAGCAGCTCTTCGTTTGAAAAACTGTTTTTT
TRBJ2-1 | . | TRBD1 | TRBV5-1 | CASSLLPFGQGAFRHEQFF | TGCGCCAGCAGCTTGTTGCCGTTCGGGCAGGGGGCGTTCCGACATGAGCAGTTCTTC
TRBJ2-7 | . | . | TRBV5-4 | CASSLGGLSHEQYF | TGTGCCAGCAGCTTGGGGGGGCTAAGCCACGAGCAGTACTTC
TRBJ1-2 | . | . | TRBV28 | CASSFSGGGYGYTF | TGTGCCAGCAGTTTTTCGGGGGGTGGCTATGGCTACACCTTC
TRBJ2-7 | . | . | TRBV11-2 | CASGTLGYEQYF | TGTGCCAGCGGGACGTTGGGCTACGAGCAGTACTTC
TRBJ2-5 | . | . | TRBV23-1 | CASSQSGPTGPRETQYF | TGCGCCAGCAGTCAATCTGGGCCGACCGGGCCGCGAGAGACCCAGTACTTC
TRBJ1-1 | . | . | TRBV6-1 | CASSEGRTEAFF | TGTGCCAGCAGTGAGGGCAGGACCGAAGCTTTCTTT
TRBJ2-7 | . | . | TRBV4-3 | CASSQERGVPSYEQYF | TGCGCCAGCAGCCAAGAGCGCGGGGTGCCTTCCTACGAGCAGTACTTC
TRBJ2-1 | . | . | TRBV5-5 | CASSLRGILGNEQFF | TGTGCCAGCAGCTTGCGGGGTATTCTGGGGAATGAGCAGTTCTTC
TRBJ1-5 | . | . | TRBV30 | CAWRWGEGQPQHF | TGTGCCTGGAGATGGGGGGAAGGTCAGCCCCAGCATTTT
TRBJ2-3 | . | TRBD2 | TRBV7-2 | CASSLELAGGDF | TGTGCCAGCAGCTTAGAGCTAGCGGGGGGGGACTTT
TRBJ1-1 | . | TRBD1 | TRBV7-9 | CASSFDRVNTEAFF | TGTGCCAGCAGCTTCGACAGGGTAAACACTGAAGCTTTCTTT
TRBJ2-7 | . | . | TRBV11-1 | CASSLGQLYEQYF | TGTGCCAGCAGCTTAGGGCAGCTCTACGAGCAGTACTTC
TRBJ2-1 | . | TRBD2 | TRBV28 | CASREAGGSYNEQFF | TGTGCCAGCAGGGAGGCGGGGGGCTCCTACAATGAGCAGTTCTTC
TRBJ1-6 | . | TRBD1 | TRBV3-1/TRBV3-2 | CASSLGQGAFSPLHF | TGTGCCAGCAGCCTGGGACAGGGGGCGTTTTCACCCCTCCACTTT
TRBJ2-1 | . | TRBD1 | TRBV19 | CASSAGTGGVGLRNEQFF | TGTGCCAGTAGTGCCGGGACAGGGGGCGTAGGACTGAGGAATGAGCAGTTCTTC
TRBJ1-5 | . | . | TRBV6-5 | CASSYSSGNQPQHF | TGTGCCAGCAGTTACTCATCCGGGAATCAGCCCCAGCATTTT
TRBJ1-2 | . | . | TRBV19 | CASSTDSLYGYTF | TGTGCCAGTAGTACGGACAGCCTCTATGGCTACACCTTC
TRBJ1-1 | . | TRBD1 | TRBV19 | CASSTNGQGEAFF | TGTGCCAGTAGTACTAACGGACAGGGTGAAGCTTTCTTT
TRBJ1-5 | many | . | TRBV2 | CASREIWRQPQHF | TGTGCCAGCAGGGAGATATGGCGACAGCCCCAGCATTTT
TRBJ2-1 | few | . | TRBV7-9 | CASSLVDEQFF | TGTGCCAGCAGCTTAGTGGACGAGCAGTTCTTC
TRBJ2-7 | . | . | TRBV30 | CAWRKGSSYEQYF | TGTGCCTGGAGAAAGGGTAGCTCCTACGAGCAGTACTTC
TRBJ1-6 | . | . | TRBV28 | CASSRSYNSPLHF | TGTGCCAGCAGTCGATCCTATAATTCACCCCTCCACTTT
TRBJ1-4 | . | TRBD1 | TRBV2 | CASKRRQGGVGEKLFF | TGTGCCAGCAAAAGGAGGCAGGGGGGCGTAGGGGAAAAACTGTTTTTT
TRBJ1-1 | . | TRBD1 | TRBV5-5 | CASSFAYGQGSPEAFF | TGTGCCAGCAGCTTCGCTTACGGACAGGGGAGTCCTGAAGCTTTCTTT
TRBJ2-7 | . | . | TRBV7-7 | CASSLAQGLYEQYF | TGTGCTAGCAGCTTAGCGCAGGGACTCTACGAGCAGTACTTC
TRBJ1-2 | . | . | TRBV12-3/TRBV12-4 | CASSLQVNYGYTF | TGTGCCAGCAGTTTGCAGGTTAACTATGGCTACACCTTC
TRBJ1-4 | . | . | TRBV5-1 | CASSLAPRLDNEKLFF | TGCGCCAGCAGCTTGGCCCCCCGTTTGGATAATGAAAAACTGTTTTTT
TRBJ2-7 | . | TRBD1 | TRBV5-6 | CASSLEKGQGIYEQYF | TGTGCCAGCAGCTTGGAAAAGGGACAGGGGATCTATGAGCAGTATTTC
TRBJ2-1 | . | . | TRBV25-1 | CASSGLSSYNEQFF | TGTGCCAGCAGCGGACTTAGCTCCTACAATGAGCAGTTCTTC
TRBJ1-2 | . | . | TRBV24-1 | CATSDSKQAGADGYTF | TGTGCCACCAGTGATTCGAAACAAGCGGGGGCGGATGGCTACACCTTC
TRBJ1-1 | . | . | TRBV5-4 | CASSLGVTTEAFF | TGTGCCAGCAGCTTGGGGGTGACCACCGAAGCTTTCTTT
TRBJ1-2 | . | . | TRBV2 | CASSEAGPYGYTF | TGTGCCAGCAGTGAAGCGGGGCCCTATGGCTACACCTTC
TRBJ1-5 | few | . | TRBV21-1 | CASSSPHPRKTQHF | TGTGCCAGCAGCTCCCCCCACCCTAGGAAGACCCAGCATTTT
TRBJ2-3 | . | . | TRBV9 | CASSPDSRTDTQYF | TGTGCCAGCAGCCCGGACTCACGCACAGATACGCAGTATTTT
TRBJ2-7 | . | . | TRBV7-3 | CASSLTPGQLGSYEQYF | TGTGCCAGCAGCCTGACCCCAGGACAGCTGGGATCCTACGAGCAGTACTTC
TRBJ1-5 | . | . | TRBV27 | CASSFAGSNQPQHF | TGTGCCAGCAGTTTTGCGGGCAGCAATCAGCCCCAGCATTTT
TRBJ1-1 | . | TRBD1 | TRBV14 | CASSPRRDRGLPMGSHEAFF | TGTGCCAGCAGCCCACGGCGGGACAGGGGGCTTCCGATGGGGTCCCATGAAGCTTTCTTT
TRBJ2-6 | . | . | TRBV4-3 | CASSQVPTRVGSGANVLTF | TGCGCCAGCAGCCAAGTTCCCACGCGGGTGGGCTCTGGGGCCAACGTCCTGACTTTC
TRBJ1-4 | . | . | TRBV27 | CASRLVRSTNEKLFF | TGTGCCAGCAGGCTTGTTCGGTCTACTAATGAAAAACTGTTTTTT
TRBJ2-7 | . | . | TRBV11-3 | CASSLAGSYEQYF | TGTGCCAGCAGCTTAGCAGGCTCCTACGAGCAGTACTTC
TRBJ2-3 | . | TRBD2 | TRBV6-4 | CASSRLAGQPSTDTQYF | TGTGCCAGCAGCCGACTAGCGGGACAACCAAGCACAGATACGCAGTATTTT
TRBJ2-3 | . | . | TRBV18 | CASSPMQGPDTQYF | TGTGCCAGCTCACCGATGCAGGGACCAGATACGCAGTATTTT
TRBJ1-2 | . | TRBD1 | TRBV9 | CASSPRQGNYGYTF | TGTGCCAGCAGCCCCCGACAGGGGAACTATGGCTACACCTTC
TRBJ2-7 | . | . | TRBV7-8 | CASSLAGGLAVGYEQYF | TGTGCCAGCAGCTTAGCAGGGGGTCTAGCGGTCGGCTACGAGCAGTACTTC